The sequence of this T cell receptor (beta chain) was determined in a study of cytomegalovirus exposure and HLA in healthy donors (TCRdb year 2017). Turning to the overall study: In an earlier analysis of some 550 of the donors, under 300 Gb of sequence data and approximately 100 million unique TCR beta sequences from approximately 180 million T cells were reported. On average, roughly 250,000 unique TCR beta nucleotide sequences were sequenced per donor among some 430 genotyped donors of the cohort, with roughly 20% of those sequences being non-productive. Besides the first cohort of 666 subjects, a separate validation cohort made up of over a hundred different subjects was used. HLA typing covered class I and class II loci at four-digit resolution. The number of typed donors differed by locus: about 629-630 for A, B, C, DRB1 and DQB1; 500 to 550 for DQA1; 606 for DPA1; and around 490 for DPB1. An earlier analysis of roughly 600 of the donors used high-throughput TCR beta sequencing to judge whether each TCR beta V gene segment behaved as functional or pseudogenic. Rather than drawing on any new phenotypic data, the later analysis identified candidate immune exposures from TCR beta sequences and the way those sequences occurred across donors. Every repertoire in the discovery cohort had been generated on one and the same sequencing platform. Four or five DR-DQ haplotypes were treated as single units for association and clustering because of strong linkage in the cohort. Among the roughly 410 genotyped donors, approximately 82% belonged to the genetic ancestry cluster associated with self-reported Caucasian donors. Roughly 290 gigabases of sequencing data and around 85 million unique TCR sequences made up an early release that covered about 640 HLA-typed donors. Donor age, sex, ethnicity and CMV serostatus were compiled alongside the repertoire data. To predict cytomegalovirus infection status, the study brought together high-throughput TCR immunosequencing, statistical association of individual TCRs with disease status, and machine learning. A later genetic analysis used genome-wide SNP genotypes for about three fifths of the 666 donors, treating that subset as a discovery cohort. A later analysis re-analyzed previously published TCR beta repertoires from 550 to 700 donors and added high-resolution HLA genotyping to study TCR occurrence patterns. The aim of the study was to test whether cataloging public T cell receptors could identify signatures of past pathogen exposure. Using immunosequencing, the study profiled T cell repertoires from fewer than 700 subjects and related those repertoires to cytomegalovirus serostatus. Summary of the overall study and its limitations: In an earlier analysis of some 550 of the donors, most TCR beta V segments were observed in productive rearrangements about 87% or about 30% of the time, broadly matching IMGT annotations. Immune exposure information for the cohort was limited to CMV serostatus. Linkage disequilibrium might explain the correlated functional status among segregating V segments, but an unknown experimental factor could not be ruled out. In a later analysis, TCR association rates were found to vary across HLA loci, with the most associated TCRs seen for DRB1 alleles and the fewest for HLA-C alleles. Over 15 rarely observed V segments, including chromosome 9 orphons, were excluded from the earlier analysis of some 590 of the donors because counts were too low. HLA typing was unavailable for some donors at each locus, so association tests used only the typed subset. A further reported finding was that TCR beta sequences accurately predicted the HLA-A and HLA-B alleles for most subjects in the first cohort. Specific HLA alleles were associated with 15,000 to 20,000 TCR beta sequences at a false discovery rate of 0.05 in a later analysis. Assigning TCR associations to individual alleles was difficult when HLA alleles, especially DR and DQ, strongly co-occurred. Roughly uniform sequencing depth across donors was assumed in presence/absence analyses, although this assumption may not hold. The 87-base-pair reads could not distinguish some IMGT-functional V segments, including TRBV6-2 and TRBV6-3, so those segments were excluded. Compared with the roughly 700-donor mean, donors in an Asian-associated ancestry cluster had fewer N-insertions in productive TCRs, according to a later genetic analysis. The study gave a list of more than 150 TCR beta chains associated with cytomegalovirus. Most TCR sequences were observed very rarely across donors, whereas some public TCRs were present in many individuals. In a later analysis, HLA-associated TCR beta chains were found to be more clonally expanded and to have lower generation probabilities than equally common non-associated chains. According to the authors, the approach could potentially be generalized to other disease states and immunological phenotypes. The cohort was sequenced for TCR beta chains only, and without alpha or paired-chain data the features that could be detected were limited. The sequencing pipeline was judged likely to have produced a cluster of highly shared sequence variants as a technical artifact. The classifier was reported to diagnose cytomegalovirus status with high specificity and sensitivity in both the original and validation cohorts. V-gene and J-gene trimming of TCR beta chains was associated with a missense DCLRE1C variant in a later genetic analysis, and the association was replicated in an independent cohort. A later analysis found that most CMV-associated TCR beta chains appeared HLA-restricted, with HLA associations seemingly driven largely by CMV exposure. A later analysis reported that several top co-occurrence clusters appeared linked to parvovirus B19, influenza, CMV and Epstein-Barr virus. In vitro tests confirmed that three of the cytomegalovirus-associated TCR beta chains recognize cytomegalovirus antigens.

For this clone: This receptor's antigen is unknown. No base quality information exists; no much larger clone differs at one position.

Via the germline V gene (reference sequence), CDR1 is SGHNT and CDR2 YYREEE. The CDR3 spans 13 residues, from the cysteine through the phenylalanine. The only DNA kept is the CDR3, 39 bases in frame from the first base. The method was the immunoSEQ multiplex PCR assay. The multiplex PCR relied on a mix of 60 forward primers for TCR Vbeta segments and 13 reverse primers for TCR Jbeta segments. Amplification of the CDR3 region of rearranged TCR beta genes was performed with a multiplex PCR assay on genomic DNA. Amplified TCR beta libraries were sequenced as 87-base-pair reads on the Illumina HiSeq System. As for the authors' bioinformatics: A later analysis counted around 72 million unique TCR beta chains across the 640 or so repertoires, and 9 million to 14 million of these chains were shared by at least two donors. Raw reads were error-corrected and collapsed into unique sequences with a nearest-neighbor algorithm that merged closely related sequences to remove PCR and sequencing errors. Alignment of CDR3 sequences to IMGT reference sequences was used to assign V, D and J gene segments. For a sequence to be retained, a match of at least six nucleotides to both a V gene segment and a J gene segment was required. A rearrangement was called productive if the CDR3 had no stop codons and remained in frame with V and J, and every other rearrangement was called non-productive. CDR3 was defined according to IMGT convention as the region running from the second conserved V-encoded cysteine to the conserved J-encoded phenylalanine. In an earlier analysis of some 550 of the donors, sequences lacking an unambiguous match to a single V gene segment were excluded. In an earlier analysis of a few hundred of the donors, V segments were called functional above 56.7% productive rearrangements and were called segregating when the between-donor standard deviation exceeded 5%. A statistical classification framework was built for diagnosing cytomegalovirus status from the catalog of TCR beta chain sequences. In a later analysis, TCR nucleotide sequences were compared against IMGT/GENE-DB human TR gene sequences so that V and J genes could be assigned. The TCRdist pipeline was used in a later analysis to assign CDR3 sequences and most-parsimonious VDJ recombination scenarios. In a later analysis, each TCR beta chain was defined by its CDR3 amino acid sequence together with its V-gene family, and reads without a unique V-gene family were excluded. To address suspected cross-contamination and a sequencing artifact, a later analysis removed 450 to 700 highly shared, low-generation-probability nucleotide sequences. For each public chain, a later analysis derived a clonal expansion index from normalized ranks of inferred template counts within each repertoire. In a later analysis, generation probabilities were computed using a VDJ recombination model fitted to out-of-frame rearrangements, and the results were checked against IGoR. A later analysis scored TCR-TCR, TCR-HLA and TCR-CMV co-occurrence with hypergeometric tests, applying a repertoire-size bias correction to TCR pairs. False discovery rates were estimated in a later analysis by permuting HLA or CMV assignments 20 times. In a later analysis, co-occurring TCRs were grouped using DBSCAN, with TCRdist sequence similarity added in when clustering inside HLA-allele-positive subsets. Repertoires with fewer than 30,000 or more than 120,000 public chains, plus five repertoires with anomalous nucleotide sharing, were excluded from co-occurrence clustering. TCRdb obtained this table from immuneACCESS and retained in-frame rearrangements with V and J assigned. These tables miss some clones; where compared with another copy, unresolved V genes account for less than half of the shortfall, and the remainder is unexplained. V and J calls and clone size follow that table, whereas D and trimming were derived from the DNA. This sample lists tens of thousands of clones; around two thirds were detected once. The ten largest make up approximately 7% of the sample.

The cohort was made up of roughly 670 healthy bone marrow donors. Cohort members were all nominally healthy when sampled, although unrecorded immune exposures were likely present. The donor was CMV seropositive and was included in the group of 290 or so seropositive cohort members. Each donor provided a peripheral blood sample, and peripheral blood mononuclear cells were used for TCR beta sequencing. Genomic DNA extraction from the blood cell samples was performed with the Qiagen DNeasy Blood Extraction Kit. Sequenced input: PBMCs. The rearranged chain carries TRBV5-4 and TRBJ2-5; no D gene can be assigned with confidence. The J call may be faulty, since TRBJ2-7 better matches the DNA end. The sequence came from a woman aged 45 to 65 in good health and CMV-seropositive. The DNA is as follows: TGTGCCAGCAGCTTTTCAGGATCCTACGAGCAGTACTTC. Its product reads: CASSFSGSYEQYF.